A selection of T cell receptor beta chains follows, all from one sample in a study of cytotoxic CD8 clonotypes in ibrutinib-treated CLL. The protocol was immunoSEQ multiplex PCR, while the TCRdb copy is restricted to in-frame clones and leaves out a portion. The data show 330,000 or so clones, with 67% seen just once and roughly 6.3% held by the top ten. The input for sequencing was PBMCs, taken after 36 months of ibrutinib treatment. The receptor source for this set is a human donor with chronic lymphocytic leukemia. Both conserved end residues are part of each CDR3. The order of the fields is clone size, V gene, J gene, D gene, CDR3 DNA, CDR3 protein. A D gene is named only where the DNA matches it firmly. Clone size, where shown, is once, few, many, or a class for clones that have expanded.

.	TRBV2	TRBJ2-1	.	TGTGCCAGCAGTGAGAGTAGTCATGAGCAGTTCTTC	CASSESSHEQFF
few	TRBV29-1	TRBJ1-2	.	TGCAGCGTTGGTGGGGTACAGGGACTCTATGGCTACACCTTC	CSVGGVQGLYGYTF
.	TRBV11-2	TRBJ2-1	TRBD2	TGTGCCAGCAGCTTAAGGGCTAGCGGGGAGCAGTTCTTC	CASSLRASGEQFF
.	TRBV6-6	TRBJ2-3	.	TGTGCCAGCAGGGTTCTCGCAGATACGCAGTATTTT	CASRVLADTQYF
.	TRBV5-1	TRBJ2-5	.	TGCGCCAGCAGCTTGGCGGGCCAGGAGGAGACCCAGTACTTC	CASSLAGQEETQYF
.	TRBV28	TRBJ1-5	.	TGTGCCAGCAGTCCGGACAGCGGTGGGGATCAGCCCCAGCATTTT	CASSPDSGGDQPQHF
few	TRBV27	TRBJ2-2	.	TGTGCCAGCAGTATCTCTCTAGGGTCTTCCACCGGGGAGCTGTTTTTT	CASSISLGSSTGELFF
.	TRBV9	TRBJ2-1	.	TGTGCCAGCAGCGTAGAAGGGACCAGGGGCCCTTACAGTGAGCAGTTCTTC	CASSVEGTRGPYSEQFF
.	TRBV29-1	TRBJ1-2	.	TGCAGCGTTGATCAACGGTTGGGTGGCTACACCTTC	CSVDQRLGGYTF
.	TRBV5-6	TRBJ2-3	.	TGTGCCAGCAGCTTGACTGACGGGCTTGGGGCGTATTTT	CASSLTDGLGAYF
few	TRBV4-1	TRBJ1-2	.	TGCGCCAGCAGCTCCCCGACGGACCTCAACTATGGCTACACCTTC	CASSSPTDLNYGYTF
few	TRBV4-1	TRBJ1-6	.	TGCGCCAGCAGCCAAGATTACGCCAGGGTAGGCTCACCCCTCCACTTT	CASSQDYARVGSPLHF
.	TRBV6-5	TRBJ2-7	TRBD2	TGTGCCAGCAGTTACTCGGGACTAGCCCACGAGCAGTACTTC	CASSYSGLAHEQYF
once	TRBV7-8	TRBJ1-1	.	TGTGCCAGCAGCTCCGCTGTGAACACTGAAGCTTTCTTT	CASSSAVNTEAFF
once	TRBV6-1	TRBJ2-7	.	TGTGCCAGCAGTGAAGTTTTTTTGAATTACGAGCAGTACTTC	CASSEVFLNYEQYF
many	TRBV4-2	TRBJ1-5	TRBD1	TGTGCCAGCAGCCAGGACAGGGTTGATCAGCCCCAGCATTTT	CASSQDRVDQPQHF
.	TRBV29-1	TRBJ1-4	.	TGCAGCGTTGAGGGGGGAGGGACGACTAATGAAAAACTGTTTTTT	CSVEGGGTTNEKLFF
few	TRBV5-6	TRBJ2-7	.	TGTGCCAGCAGCTCACACTACGAGCAGTACTTC	CASSSHYEQYF
.	TRBV7-8	TRBJ2-5	TRBD2	TGTGCCAGCAGCTTAGGGTCTAGCGGGAACGGCCAAGAGACCCAGTACTTC	CASSLGSSGNGQETQYF
.	TRBV7-8	TRBJ2-7	.	TGTGCCAGCAGCTTAGGAACATTCTACGAGCAGTACTTC	CASSLGTFYEQYF
few	TRBV5-1	TRBJ2-7	.	TGCGCCAGCAGCTCTGGGTACGAGCAGTACTTC	CASSSGYEQYF
.	TRBV27	TRBJ1-6	TRBD1	TGTGCCAGCAGTTCTACAGGGGTATGGTCACCCCTCCACTTT	CASSSTGVWSPLHF
.	TRBV7-2	TRBJ2-3	.	TGTGCCAGCAGCCCCCTGAGTGGCGGGACAGATACGCAGTATTTT	CASSPLSGGTDTQYF
.	TRBV7-3	TRBJ2-7	TRBD2	TGTGCCAGCAGCCCCCTACTAGCGAGAGCCTACGAGCAGTACTTC	CASSPLLARAYEQYF
.	TRBV4-1	TRBJ1-2	.	TGCGCCAGCAGCCACATAGGGCCCAGGATCTATGGCTACACCTTC	CASSHIGPRIYGYTF
.	TRBV5-1	TRBJ2-3	.	TGCGCCAGCAGCTGGGAGGACCCAAACACAGATACGCAGTATTTT	CASSWEDPNTDTQYF
.	TRBV5-1	TRBJ2-1	TRBD1	TGCGCCAGCAGGATCGGGACAGGGGTCGAGCAGTTCTTC	CASRIGTGVEQFF
few	TRBV5-1	TRBJ2-7	.	TGCGCCAGCAGCTTCCGGGACGAAAGATACGAGCAGTACTTC	CASSFRDERYEQYF
.	TRBV10-1	TRBJ2-1	TRBD2	TGCGCCAGCAGTGCCAGCGGGATATACAATGAGCAGTTCTTC	CASSASGIYNEQFF
.	TRBV6-1	TRBJ2-3	.	TGTGCCAGCAGTGAAGACAGGGACTTGGATACGCAGTATTTT	CASSEDRDLDTQYF
.	TRBV5-1	TRBJ1-4	.	TGCGCCAGCAGCTCTCAGGGAGCTAATGAAAAACTGTTTTTT	CASSSQGANEKLFF
.	TRBV10-3	TRBJ2-6	.	TGTGCCATCAGTGAAGATCGAGGAGGCTCTGGGGCCAACGTCCTGACTTTC	CAISEDRGGSGANVLTF
.	TRBV27	TRBJ2-7	TRBD1	TGTGCCAGCAGCACACCGGGACAGGGATGGGACGAGCAGTACTTC	CASSTPGQGWDEQYF
.	TRBV11-2	TRBJ2-5	.	TGTGCCAGCAGCTTAGATAAACAGGGCCTCGGGGAGACCCAGTACTTC	CASSLDKQGLGETQYF
few	TRBV2	TRBJ1-5	.	TGTGCCAGCAATCACAGACATAGCAATCAGCCCCAGCATTTT	CASNHRHSNQPQHF
.	TRBV5-5	TRBJ2-7	.	TGTGCCAGCAGCTTGACAATCTCCTACGAGCAGTACTTC	CASSLTISYEQYF
.	TRBV27	TRBJ1-1	.	TGTGCCAGCAGTTTATCAGACCCCGGGACTGAAGCTTTCTTT	CASSLSDPGTEAFF
.	TRBV5-4	TRBJ1-1	.	TGTGCCAGCAGCTTGGTATGGGTCCGGGGGGCTGTCTCGAACACTGAAGCTTTCTTT	CASSLVWVRGAVSNTEAFF
.	TRBV25-1	TRBJ2-7	.	TGTGCCAGCAGTGGAAGTGAAGGTGTGGACAGATCCTACGAGCAGTACTTC	CASSGSEGVDRSYEQYF
once	TRBV18	TRBJ2-1	.	TGTGCCAGCTCACGGGGCAGGGCCCCTTCCAATGAGCAGTTCTTC	CASSRGRAPSNEQFF
.	TRBV27	TRBJ1-5	.	TGTGCCAGCAGTTTAACAGGCTGGCAGCCCCAGCATTTT	CASSLTGWQPQHF
.	TRBV5-4	TRBJ2-7	TRBD1	TGTGCCAGCAGCTTTCGGACAGGGCCCTACGAGCAGTACTTC	CASSFRTGPYEQYF
few	TRBV15	TRBJ1-5	.	TGTGCCACCAGCAGAGTGATGGAATGGCAGCCCCAGCATTTT	CATSRVMEWQPQHF
few	TRBV29-1	TRBJ2-1	TRBD1	TGCAGCGTTTCGGTGGGACAGTACAATGAGCAGTTCTTC	CSVSVGQYNEQFF